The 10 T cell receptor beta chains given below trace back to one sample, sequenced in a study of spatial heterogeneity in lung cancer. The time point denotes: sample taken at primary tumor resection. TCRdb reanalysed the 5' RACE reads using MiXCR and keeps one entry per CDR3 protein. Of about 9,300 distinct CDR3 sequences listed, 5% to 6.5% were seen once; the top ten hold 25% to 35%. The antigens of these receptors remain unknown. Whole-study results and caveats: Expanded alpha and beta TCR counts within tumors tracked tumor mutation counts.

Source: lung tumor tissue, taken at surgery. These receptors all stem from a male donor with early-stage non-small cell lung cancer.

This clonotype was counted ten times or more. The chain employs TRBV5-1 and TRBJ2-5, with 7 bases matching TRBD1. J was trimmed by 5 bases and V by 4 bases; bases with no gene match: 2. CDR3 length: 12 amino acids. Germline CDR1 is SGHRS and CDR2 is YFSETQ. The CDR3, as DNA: TGCGCCAGCAGCCTACAGGGGGAGACCCAGTACTTC. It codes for CASSLQGETQYF.

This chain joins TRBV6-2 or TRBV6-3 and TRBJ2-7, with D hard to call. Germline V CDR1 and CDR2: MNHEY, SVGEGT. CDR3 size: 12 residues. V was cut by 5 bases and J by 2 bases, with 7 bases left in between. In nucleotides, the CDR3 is TGTGCCAGCAGTCCCGACCCCTACGAGCAGTACTTC. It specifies CASSPDPYEQYF.

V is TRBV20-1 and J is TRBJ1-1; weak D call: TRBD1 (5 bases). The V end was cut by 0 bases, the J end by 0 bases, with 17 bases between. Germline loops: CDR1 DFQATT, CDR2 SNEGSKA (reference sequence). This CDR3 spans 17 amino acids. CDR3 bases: TGCAGTGCTAGAGATCGAAGGGGACCTACTATGAACACTGAAGCTTTCTTT. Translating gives CSARDRRGPTMNTEAFF.

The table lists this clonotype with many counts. CDR3 sequence reads: CASSPDRGRQFF. CDR3 nucleotides: TGCGCCAGCAGCCCGGACAGGGGCAGACAGTTCTTC. This sequence joins TRBV4-3 and TRBJ2-1, with TRBD1 matching 9 bases. V dropped 4 bases and J dropped 13; count of bases not matched to a gene: 5. Per the germline V gene, CDR1 is LGHNA and CDR2 is YSLEER. The CDR3 contains 12 residues.

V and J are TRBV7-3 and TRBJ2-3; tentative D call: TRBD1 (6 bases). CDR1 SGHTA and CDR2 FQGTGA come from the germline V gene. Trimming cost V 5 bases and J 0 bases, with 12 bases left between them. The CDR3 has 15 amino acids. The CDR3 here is CASSVLGQSTDTQYF. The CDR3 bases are TGTGCCAGCAGCGTATTAGGACAGAGCACAGATACGCAGTATTTT.

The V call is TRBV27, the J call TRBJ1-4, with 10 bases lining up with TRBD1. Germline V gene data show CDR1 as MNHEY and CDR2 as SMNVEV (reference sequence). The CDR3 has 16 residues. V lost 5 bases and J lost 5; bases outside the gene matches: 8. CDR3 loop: CASSPGPGQGNEKLFF. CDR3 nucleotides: TGTGCCAGCAGTCCAGGCCCGGGACAGGGGAATGAAAAACTGTTTTTT.

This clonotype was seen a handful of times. CDR3 in amino acids: CASSLGGVQNEQYF. CDR3 coding DNA: TGTGCCAGCAGCTTAGGAGGGGTTCAGAACGAGCAGTACTTC. The chain has TRBV7-6 and TRBJ2-7; D possibly uses TRBD1 or TRBD2 (5 bases each). The CDR3 is 14 amino acids. The germline V and J ends were trimmed by 1 base and 5 bases, with 12 bases remaining between them. Germline CDR1 is SGHVS and CDR2 is FNYEAQ.

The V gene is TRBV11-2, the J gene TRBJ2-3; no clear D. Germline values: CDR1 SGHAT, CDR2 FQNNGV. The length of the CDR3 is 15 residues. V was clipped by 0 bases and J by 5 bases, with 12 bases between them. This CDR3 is CASSLEGFVQDTQYF. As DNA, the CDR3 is TGTGCCAGCAGCTTAGAGGGGTTCGTCCAAGATACGCAGTATTTT.

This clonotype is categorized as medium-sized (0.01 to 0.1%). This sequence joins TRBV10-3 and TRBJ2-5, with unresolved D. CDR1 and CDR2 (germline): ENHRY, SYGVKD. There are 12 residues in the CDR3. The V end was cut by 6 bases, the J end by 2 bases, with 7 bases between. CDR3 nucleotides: TGTGCCATCAGGACGGCTCAAGAGACCCAGTACTTC. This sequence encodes CAIRTAQETQYF.

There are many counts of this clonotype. The CDR3 reads CASNTGAGGSYEQYF. Written as DNA, the CDR3 is TGTGCCAGCAATACAGGAGCGGGGGGGTCCTACGAGCAGTACTTC. V is TRBV6-6 and J is TRBJ2-7; the match to TRBD2 covers 10 bases. There are 15 residues in the CDR3. Trimming at V came to 7 bases and at J to 1 base, leaving 7 bases not matched to a gene. Germline CDR1 MNHNY, CDR2 SVGAGI (reference sequence).